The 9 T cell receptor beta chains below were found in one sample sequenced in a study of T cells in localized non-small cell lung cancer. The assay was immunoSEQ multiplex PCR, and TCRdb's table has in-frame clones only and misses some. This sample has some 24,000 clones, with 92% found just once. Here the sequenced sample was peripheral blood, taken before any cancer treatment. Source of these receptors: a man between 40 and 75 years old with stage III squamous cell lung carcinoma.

CDR3 amino acids: CASSRRGLAYNEQFF. The CDR3 nucleotides are TGTGCCAGCAGCCGCAGGGGGCTAGCGTACAATGAGCAGTTCTTC. V is TRBV7-9 and J is TRBJ2-1; the match to TRBD1 covers 8 bases. The trim removed 5 bases at V and 4 bases at J, leaving 7 bases unmatched. The CDR3 loop spans 15 amino acids. Germline CDR1 SEHNR, CDR2 FQNEAQ (reference sequence).

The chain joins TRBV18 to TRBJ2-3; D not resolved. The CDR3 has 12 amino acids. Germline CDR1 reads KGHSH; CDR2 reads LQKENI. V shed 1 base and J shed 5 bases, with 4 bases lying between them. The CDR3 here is CASSPRGDTQYF. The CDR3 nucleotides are TGTGCCAGCTCACCACGCGGAGATACGCAGTATTTT.

CDR3: CASSPLLLAEQYF. The CDR3 nucleotides read TGTGCCAGCTCACCACTTCTATTAGCGGAGCAGTATTTT. This chain links TRBV18 with TRBJ2-3; D is possibly TRBD2 (6 bases). Germline loops: CDR1 KGHSH, CDR2 LQKENI. The CDR3 is 13 amino acids. Trimming pared 1 base from V and 11 bases from J, leaving 13 bases between. The entire variable domain, with the rest obtained from reference TRBV18 and TRBJ2-3, is as follows: NAGVMQNPRHLVRRRGQEARLRCSPMKGHSHVYWYRQLPEEGLKFMVYLQKENIIDESGMPKERFSAEFPKEGPSILRIQQVVRGDSAAYFCASSPLLLAEQYFGPGTRLTVL.

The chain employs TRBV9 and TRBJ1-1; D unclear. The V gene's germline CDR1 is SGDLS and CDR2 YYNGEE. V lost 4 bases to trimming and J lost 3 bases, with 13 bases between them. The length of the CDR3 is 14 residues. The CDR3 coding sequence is TGTGCCAGCAGCCCCCGGACCTTAGACACTGAAGCTTTCTTT. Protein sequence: CASSPRTLDTEAFF.

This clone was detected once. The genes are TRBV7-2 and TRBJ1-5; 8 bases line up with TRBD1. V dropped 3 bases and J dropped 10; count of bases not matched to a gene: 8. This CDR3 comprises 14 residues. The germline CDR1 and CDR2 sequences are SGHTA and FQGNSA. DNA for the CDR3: TGTGCCAGCAGCTTGGGACAGGCAATCAGACCCCAGCATTTT. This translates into CASSLGQAIRPQHF. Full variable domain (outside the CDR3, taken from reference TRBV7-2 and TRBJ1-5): GAGVSQSPSNKVTEKGKDVELRCDPISGHTALYWYRQSLGQGLEFLIYFQGNSAPDKSGLPSDRFSAERTGGSVSTLTIQRTQQEDSAVYLCASSLGQAIRPQHFGDGTRLSIL.

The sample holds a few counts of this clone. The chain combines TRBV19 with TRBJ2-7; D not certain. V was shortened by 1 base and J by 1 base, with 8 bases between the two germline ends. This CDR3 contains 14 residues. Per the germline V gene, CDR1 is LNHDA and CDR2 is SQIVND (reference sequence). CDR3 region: CASSIVFDSYEQYF. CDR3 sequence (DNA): TGTGCCAGTAGTATAGTCTTTGATTCCTACGAGCAGTACTTC.

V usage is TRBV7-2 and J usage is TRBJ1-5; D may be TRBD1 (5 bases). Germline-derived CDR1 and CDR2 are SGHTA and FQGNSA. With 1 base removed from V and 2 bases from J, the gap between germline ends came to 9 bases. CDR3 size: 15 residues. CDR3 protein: CASSLEWGGNQPQHF. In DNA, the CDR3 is TGTGCCAGCAGCTTAGAGTGGGGCGGCAATCAGCCCCAGCATTTT. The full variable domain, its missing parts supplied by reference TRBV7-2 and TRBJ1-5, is GAGVSQSPSNKVTEKGKDVELRCDPISGHTALYWYRQSLGQGLEFLIYFQGNSAPDKSGLPSDRFSAERTGGSVSTLTIQRTQQEDSAVYLCASSLEWGGNQPQHFGDGTRLSIL.

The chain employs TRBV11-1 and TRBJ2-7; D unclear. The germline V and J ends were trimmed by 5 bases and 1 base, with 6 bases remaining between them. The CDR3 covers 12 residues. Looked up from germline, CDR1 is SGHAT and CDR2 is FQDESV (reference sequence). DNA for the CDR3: TGTGCCAGCAGCCCTCGTTCCTACGAGCAGTACTTC. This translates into CASSPRSYEQYF.

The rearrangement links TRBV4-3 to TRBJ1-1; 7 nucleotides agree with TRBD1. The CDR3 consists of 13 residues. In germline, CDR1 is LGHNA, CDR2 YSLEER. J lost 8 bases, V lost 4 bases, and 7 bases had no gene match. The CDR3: CASSPQGVREAFF. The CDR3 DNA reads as TGCGCCAGCAGCCCGCAGGGGGTCCGGGAAGCTTTCTTT.